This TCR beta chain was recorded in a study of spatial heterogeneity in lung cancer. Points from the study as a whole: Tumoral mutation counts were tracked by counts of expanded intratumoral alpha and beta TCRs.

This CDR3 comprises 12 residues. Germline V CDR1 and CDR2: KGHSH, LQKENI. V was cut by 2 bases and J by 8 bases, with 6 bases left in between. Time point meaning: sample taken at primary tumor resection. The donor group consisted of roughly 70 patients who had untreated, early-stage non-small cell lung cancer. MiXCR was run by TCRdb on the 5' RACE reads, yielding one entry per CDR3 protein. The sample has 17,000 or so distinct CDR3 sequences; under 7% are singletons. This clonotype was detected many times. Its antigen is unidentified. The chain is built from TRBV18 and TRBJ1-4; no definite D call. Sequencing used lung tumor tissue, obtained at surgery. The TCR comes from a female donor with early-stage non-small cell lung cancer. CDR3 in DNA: TGTGCCAGCTCACCATCATACGAAAAACTGTTTTTT. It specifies CASSPSYEKLFF.